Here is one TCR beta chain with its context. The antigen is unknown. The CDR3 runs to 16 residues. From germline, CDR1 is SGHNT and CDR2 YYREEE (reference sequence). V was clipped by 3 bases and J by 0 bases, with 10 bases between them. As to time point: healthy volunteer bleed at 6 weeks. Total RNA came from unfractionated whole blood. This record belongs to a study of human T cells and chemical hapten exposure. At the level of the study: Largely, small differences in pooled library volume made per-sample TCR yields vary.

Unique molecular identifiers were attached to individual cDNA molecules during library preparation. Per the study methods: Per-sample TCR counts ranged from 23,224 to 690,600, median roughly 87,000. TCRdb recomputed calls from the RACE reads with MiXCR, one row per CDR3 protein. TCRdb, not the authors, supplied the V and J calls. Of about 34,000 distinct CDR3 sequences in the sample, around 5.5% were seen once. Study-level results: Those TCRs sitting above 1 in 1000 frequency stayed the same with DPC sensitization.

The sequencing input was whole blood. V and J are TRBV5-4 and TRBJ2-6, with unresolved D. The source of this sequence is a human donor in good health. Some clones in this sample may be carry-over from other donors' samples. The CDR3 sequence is CASSSSTTSGANVLTF. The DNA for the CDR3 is TGTGCCAGCAGCTCTTCAACTACCTCTGGGGCCAACGTCCTGACTTTC. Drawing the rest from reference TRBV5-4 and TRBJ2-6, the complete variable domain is ETGVTQSPTHLIKTRGQQVTLRCSSQSGHNTVSWYQQALGQGPQFIFQYYREEENGRGNFPPRFSGLQFPNYSSELNVNALELDDSALYLCASSSSTTSGANVLTFGAGSRLTVL.